This record concerns one T cell receptor beta chain sequence. This sample stems from a study of blood T cell repertoires in COVID-19. In the original processing: Reference gene primer amplification gave estimated nucleated cell counts. Some clones are missing from TCRdb's copy, which holds only in-frame ones; the method was immunoSEQ multiplex PCR. Clone size and V and J calls were adopted from that table, with D and trimming inferred from the DNA. In the table there are hundreds of thousands of clones, 75% to 90% of which are singletons. V was pared by 6 bases and J by 7 bases, with 4 bases of the junction left unmatched. The CDR3 is 13 amino acids. Germline V lookup: CDR1 MGHRA, CDR2 YSYEKL.

The sequencing input was peripheral blood. The gene calls are TRBV4-1 and TRBJ1-5; TRBD1 matches at 9 bases. This TCR came from a woman aged 25 to 39 with active or convalescent COVID-19. In nucleotides, the CDR3 is TGCGCCAGCAGTTTGGACAGGGGCCAGCCCCAGCATTTT. Amino acid sequence: CASSLDRGQPQHF.